This T cell receptor beta chain derives from a study of post-analysis software for immune sequencing data. General study findings and limits: Multiple sclerosis patients showed significantly lower normalized Chao1 diversity than controls did. A handful of TRBV segments were more frequent in patients than controls; TRBV5-6, TRBV5-1 and TRBV20-1 belonged to this group.

This clonotype was detected once. The antigen is undetermined. Presence of unique molecular identifiers characterized the TCR beta cDNA libraries. TCRdb recomputed calls from the PCR reads with MiXCR, one row per CDR3 protein. The repertoire consists of hundreds of thousands of distinct CDR3 sequences, with about 40% occurring once and the leading ten covering roughly 1.7%. CDR3 length equals 17 residues. Trimming cost V 3 bases and J 2 bases; bases outside gene matches: 9. The chain couples TRBV12-3 or TRBV12-4 to TRBJ2-3; 9 nucleotides line up with TRBD2. Source material: blood. This sequence originates from a girl under 18 with multiple sclerosis. CDR3 sequence reads: CASSFLPGLAFTDTQYF. The CDR3 DNA is TGTGCCAGCAGTTTCCTCCCGGGACTAGCTTTCACAGATACGCAGTATTTT.